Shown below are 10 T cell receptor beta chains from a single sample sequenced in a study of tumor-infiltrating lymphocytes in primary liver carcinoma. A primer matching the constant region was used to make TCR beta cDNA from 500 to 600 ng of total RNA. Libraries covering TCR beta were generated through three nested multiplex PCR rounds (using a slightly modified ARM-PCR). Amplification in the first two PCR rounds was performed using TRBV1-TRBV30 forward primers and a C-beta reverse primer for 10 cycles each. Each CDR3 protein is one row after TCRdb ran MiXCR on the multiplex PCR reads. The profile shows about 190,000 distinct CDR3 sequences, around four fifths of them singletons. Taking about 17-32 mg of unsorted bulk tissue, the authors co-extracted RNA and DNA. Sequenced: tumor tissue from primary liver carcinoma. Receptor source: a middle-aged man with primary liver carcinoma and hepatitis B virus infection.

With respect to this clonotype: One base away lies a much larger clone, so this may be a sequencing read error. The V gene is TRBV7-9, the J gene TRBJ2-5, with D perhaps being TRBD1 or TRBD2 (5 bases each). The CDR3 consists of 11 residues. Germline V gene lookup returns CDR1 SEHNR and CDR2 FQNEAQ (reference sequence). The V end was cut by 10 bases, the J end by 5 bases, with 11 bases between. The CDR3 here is CAIGEGETQYF. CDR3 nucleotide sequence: TGTGCCATCGGAGAGGGGGAGACCCAGTACTTC.

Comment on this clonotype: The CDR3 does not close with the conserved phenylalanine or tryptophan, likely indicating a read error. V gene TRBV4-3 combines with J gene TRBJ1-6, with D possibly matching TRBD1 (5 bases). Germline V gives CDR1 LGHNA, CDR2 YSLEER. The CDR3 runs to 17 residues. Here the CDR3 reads CASGQDPRTGYNSPLHY. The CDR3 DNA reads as TGCGCCAGCGGCCAAGATCCTCGAACAGGCTATAATTCACCCCTCCACTAT.

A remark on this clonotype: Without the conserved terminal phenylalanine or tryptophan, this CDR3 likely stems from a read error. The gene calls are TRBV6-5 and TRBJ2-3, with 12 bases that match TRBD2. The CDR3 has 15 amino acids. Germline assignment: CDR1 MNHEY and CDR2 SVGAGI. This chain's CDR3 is CTSNPGLAGTDTQYS. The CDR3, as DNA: TGTACCAGCAATCCAGGACTAGCGGGAACAGATACGCAGTATTCT.

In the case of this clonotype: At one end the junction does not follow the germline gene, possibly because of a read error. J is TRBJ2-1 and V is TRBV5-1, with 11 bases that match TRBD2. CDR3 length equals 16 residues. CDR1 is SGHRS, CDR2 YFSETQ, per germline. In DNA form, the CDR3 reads TGTGCCAGAAGCGTTACCGGGACTAGCGGCGTGAATGAGCGGTTCTTC. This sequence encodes CARSVTGTSGVNERFF.

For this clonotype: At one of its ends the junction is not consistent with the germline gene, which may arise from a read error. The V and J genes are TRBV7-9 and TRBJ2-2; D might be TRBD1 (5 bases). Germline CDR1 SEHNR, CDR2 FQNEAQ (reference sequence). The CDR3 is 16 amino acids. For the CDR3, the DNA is TGTGCCAGCAGTTTAGTTCTCCAGGGTTGGACCTGGGAGCTGTTTTTT. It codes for CASSLVLQGWTWELFF. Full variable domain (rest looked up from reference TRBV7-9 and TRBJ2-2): DTGVSQNPRHKITKRGQNVTFRCDPISEHNRLYWYRQTLGQGPEFLTYFQNEAQLEKSRLLSDRFSAERPKGSFSTLEIQRTEQGDSAMYLCASSLVLQGWTWELFFGEGSRLTVL.

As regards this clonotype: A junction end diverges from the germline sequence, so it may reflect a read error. CDR3 loop: CAGSPPSTRGSQNEQFF. CDR3 nucleotides: TGTGCCGGCAGCCCCCCCTCGACTAGAGGGAGTCAAAATGAGCAGTTCTTC. The gene calls are TRBV11-1 and TRBJ2-1, with D possibly being TRBD2 (6 bases). Germline V gene data show CDR1 as SGHAT and CDR2 as FQDESV (reference sequence). There are 17 residues in the CDR3.

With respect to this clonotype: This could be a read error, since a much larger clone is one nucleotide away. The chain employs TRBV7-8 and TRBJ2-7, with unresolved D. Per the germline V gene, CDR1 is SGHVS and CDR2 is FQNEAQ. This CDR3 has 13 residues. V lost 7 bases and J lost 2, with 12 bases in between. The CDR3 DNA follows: TGTGCCAGCAACTTGTCATCCACCTACGAGCAGTACTTC. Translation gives CASNLSSTYEQYF.

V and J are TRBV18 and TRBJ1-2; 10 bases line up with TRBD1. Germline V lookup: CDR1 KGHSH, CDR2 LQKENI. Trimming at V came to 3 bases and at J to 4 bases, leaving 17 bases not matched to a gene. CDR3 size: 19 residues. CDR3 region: CASSPARGTTGGEGYGYTF. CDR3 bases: TGTGCCAGCTCACCGGCCCGTGGGACGACAGGGGGCGAGGGCTATGGCTACACCTTC.

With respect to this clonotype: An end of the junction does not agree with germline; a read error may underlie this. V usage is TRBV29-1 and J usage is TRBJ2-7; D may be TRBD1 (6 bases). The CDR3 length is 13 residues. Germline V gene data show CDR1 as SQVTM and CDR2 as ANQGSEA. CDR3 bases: TGCAGTGTTGAACAGGGCAATTCCTACGAGCAGTACTTC. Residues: CSVEQGNSYEQYF.

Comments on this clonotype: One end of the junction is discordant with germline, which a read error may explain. The CDR3 spells CASGLVGTSDHNEQFF. The DNA for the CDR3 is TGTGCCAGCGGCTTAGTTGGGACTAGCGACCACAATGAGCAGTTCTTC. The V call is TRBV11-2, the J call TRBJ2-1, with 10 bases lining up with TRBD2. The CDR3 length is 16 residues. Germline V CDR1 and CDR2: SGHAT, FQNNGV.